These 17 T cell receptor beta chains came from one sample sequenced in a study of graft-versus-host responses after intestinal transplantation. The starting material, graft tissue, was processed to release intraepithelial and lamina propria lymphocytes. Repertoires were generated with immunoSEQ multiplex PCR, while TCRdb's copy carries only in-frame clones and drops some. The table has approximately 5,200 clones, around 72% seen once. Material: ileum tissue, obtained 254 days after intestinal transplant. The receptors derive from a human patient who received an intestinal transplant, so some T cells may come from the graft donor.

The chain has TRBV5-1 and TRBJ2-7; 8 bases are a match to TRBD1. With V trimmed by 0 bases and J by 7 bases, 6 bases remained unmatched. The CDR3 spans 14 residues. The germline V gene has CDR1 SGHRS and CDR2 YFSETQ. CDR3 residues: CASSLAGGEEEQYF. The CDR3 DNA reads TGCGCCAGCAGCTTGGCAGGGGGCGAGGAAGAGCAGTACTTC. The full variable domain, its missing parts supplied by reference TRBV5-1 and TRBJ2-7, is KAGVTQTPRYLIKTRGQQVTLSCSPISGHRSVSWYQQTPGQGLQFLFEYFSETQRNKGNFPGRFSGRQFSNSRSEMNVSTLELGDSALYLCASSLAGGEEEQYFGPGTRLTVT.

The chain recombines TRBV30 with TRBJ1-2; D not resolved. CDR1 GTSNPN and CDR2 SVGIG come from the germline V gene (reference sequence). With 1 base removed from V and 5 bases from J, the gap between germline ends came to 14 bases. The CDR3 runs 14 residues. This CDR3 reads CAWSGPRRWYGYTF. The CDR3 nucleotides are TGTGCCTGGAGTGGTCCCCGGCGGTGGTATGGCTACACCTTC.

The chain carries TRBV4-2 and TRBJ2-1, with 12 bases that match TRBD2. Germline lookup yields CDR1 LGHNA and CDR2 YNFKEQ. The junction had 1 base not matched to a gene; V was cut back by 4 bases and J by 6 bases. There are 14 residues in the CDR3. In DNA, the CDR3 is TGTGCCAGCAGCCCTAGCGGGGGGGCCAATGAGCAGTTCTTC. This codes for CASSPSGGANEQFF.

This chain joins TRBV13 and TRBJ2-7; a possible D gene is TRBD2 (5 bases). The CDR3 length is 13 residues. V was clipped by 1 base and J by 1 base, with 5 bases between them. The germline V gene has CDR1 PRHDT and CDR2 FYEKMQ (reference sequence). The CDR3 loop is CASSLVASYEQYF. The CDR3 DNA is TGTGCCAGCAGCTTAGTAGCGTCCTACGAGCAGTACTTC.

The CDR3 bases are TGCGCCAGCAGCCAGAAAGGACTAGAGGCAGATACGCAGTATTTT. Translated: CASSQKGLEADTQYF. This sequence joins TRBV10-2 and TRBJ2-3, with 7 positions matching TRBD2. The CDR3 spans 15 residues. Germline trimming cut 6 bases from V and 4 bases from J; bases unmatched to any gene: 10. Germline V CDR1 and CDR2: WSHSY, SAAADI.

V is TRBV28 and J is TRBJ1-6; D not resolved. V was shortened by 2 bases and J by 3 bases, with 5 bases between the two germline ends. CDR1 and CDR2 (germline): MDHEN, SYDVKM. The CDR3 contains 14 residues. The chain's CDR3 is CASSLGSYNSPLHF. The CDR3 nucleotides are TGTGCCAGCAGTTTAGGCAGCTATAATTCACCCCTCCACTTT.

J is TRBJ1-5 and V is TRBV10-2; 7 bases are a match to TRBD1. The CDR3 sequence is 14 residues long. Trimming took 6 bases from V and 6 from J; bases not matched to a gene: 8. CDR1 and CDR2 from the germline V gene are WSHSY and SAAADI. The CDR3 sequence is CASRRQGRGQPQHF. The CDR3 region has the DNA TGCGCCAGCAGGCGACAGGGACGCGGTCAGCCCCAGCATTTT.

This clone was picked up a small number of times. The chain couples TRBV5-1 to TRBJ1-5, with no clear D. Looked up from germline, CDR1 is SGHRS and CDR2 is YFSETQ. Trimming removed 0 bases at V and 0 bases at J, with 10 bases between. The CDR3 is 16 residues long. The CDR3 sequence is CASSLDVIGSNQPQHF. The CDR3 nucleotides read TGCGCCAGCAGCTTGGATGTAATCGGTAGCAATCAGCCCCAGCATTTT.

The chain links TRBV30 to TRBJ1-1, with 7 positions matching TRBD1. The germline gives CDR1 GTSNPN, CDR2 SVGIG (reference sequence). V was pared by 0 bases and J by 4 bases, with 2 bases of the junction left unmatched. This CDR3 is 13 amino acids long. CDR3 nucleotides: TGTGCCTGGAGTGTACAGGGGAGCACTGAAGCTTTCTTT. Translating gives CAWSVQGSTEAFF.

This clone has a handful of counts. The J gene is TRBJ1-4, the V gene TRBV15; 10 bases agree with TRBD1. The CDR3 is 16 amino acids. The germline V gene encodes CDR1 LNHNV and CDR2 YYDKDF (reference sequence). J gave up 8 bases and V 1 base, and 7 bases lay outside the gene matches. Here the CDR3 DNA reads TGTGCCACCAGCAGAGGGGGGGACAGGGGAGGGGAAAAACTGTTTTTT. This translates into CATSRGGDRGGEKLFF. Together with reference TRBV15 and TRBJ1-4, the CDR3 gives the full variable domain: DAMVIQNPRYQVTQFGKPVTLSCSQTLNHNVMYWYQQKSSQAPKLLFHYYDKDFNNEADTPDNFQSRRPNTSFCFLDIRSPGLGDTAMYLCATSRGGDRGGEKLFFGSGTQLSVL.

The genes are TRBV6-5 and TRBJ2-7; D not certain. The CDR3 sequence is 16 residues long. The V end was cut by 1 base, the J end by 0 bases, with 13 bases between. Germline-derived CDR1 and CDR2 are MNHEY and SVGAGI. The CDR3 loop is CASSYLGGGSSYEQYF. CDR3 in DNA: TGTGCCAGCAGTTACTTAGGTGGCGGATCCTCCTACGAGCAGTACTTC.

In this sample, this clone turned up a few times. The chain recombines TRBV5-1 with TRBJ2-7, with 10 bases aligning to TRBD1. CDR3 size: 14 residues. Germline V lookup: CDR1 SGHRS, CDR2 YFSETQ. Trimming took 3 bases from V and 0 from J; bases not matched to a gene: 0. CDR3 sequence: CASSWTGGSYEQYF. For the CDR3, the DNA is TGCGCCAGCAGCTGGACAGGGGGCTCCTACGAGCAGTACTTC. The whole variable domain, remainder taken from reference TRBV5-1 and TRBJ2-7, is KAGVTQTPRYLIKTRGQQVTLSCSPISGHRSVSWYQQTPGQGLQFLFEYFSETQRNKGNFPGRFSGRQFSNSRSEMNVSTLELGDSALYLCASSWTGGSYEQYFGPGTRLTVT.

The genes are TRBV11-2 and TRBJ2-7; no firm D call. The V and J ends lost 1 base and 4 bases respectively, with 8 bases between them. Germline-derived CDR1 and CDR2 are SGHAT and FQNNGV. The CDR3 sequence is 13 residues long. CDR3 region: CASSLASMYEQYF. CDR3 DNA: TGTGCCAGCAGCTTAGCCAGTATGTACGAGCAGTACTTC. The whole variable domain, filled in from reference TRBV11-2 and TRBJ2-7, reads EAGVAQSPRYKIIEKRQSVAFWCNPISGHATLYWYQQILGQGPKLLIQFQNNGVVDDSQLPKDRFSAERLKGVDSTLKIQPAKLEDSAVYLCASSLASMYEQYFGPGTRLTVT.

The chain is built from TRBV4-2 and TRBJ2-3; the match to TRBD2 covers 9 bases. Trimming removed 0 bases from V and 9 bases from J; junction bases left unmatched: 10. The germline V gene has CDR1 LGHNA and CDR2 YNFKEQ. The CDR3 consists of 16 residues. CDR3 amino acids: CASSQDKRGASGTQYF. CDR3 bases: TGTGCCAGCAGCCAAGATAAGCGGGGGGCCTCTGGGACGCAGTATTTT.

The J gene is TRBJ2-5, the V gene TRBV11-3; possible D gene TRBD1, 5 bases. CDR1 is SGHNT and CDR2 is YENEEA in the germline V gene. The CDR3 is made up of 15 amino acids. The V gene lost 6 bases and the J gene lost 4 bases, with 18 bases spanning the gap. This CDR3 is CASSPGVRAIETQYF. In DNA, the CDR3 is TGTGCCAGCAGTCCCGGAGTCAGGGCCATAGAGACCCAGTACTTC. Using reference TRBV11-3 and TRBJ2-5 for the parts outside the CDR3, the full variable domain is EAGVVQSPRYKIIEKKQPVAFWCNPISGHNTLYWYLQNLGQGPELLIRYENEEAVDDSQLPKDRFSAERLKGVDSTLKIQPAELGDSAVYLCASSPGVRAIETQYFGPGTRLLVL.

Comments on this clone: At the DNA level, this CDR3 is encoded by other sequences in the same sample as well. The chain joins TRBV4-2 to TRBJ1-4, with D possibly being TRBD1 (5 bases). Germline CDR1 LGHNA, CDR2 YNFKEQ. The CDR3 consists of 16 residues. Trimming shortened V by 0 bases and J by 0 bases, and 8 bases separated the two germline ends. The chain's CDR3 is CASSQDTRATNEKLFF. The CDR3 DNA sequence: TGTGCCAGCAGCCAAGATACCAGGGCAACTAATGAAAAACTGTTTTTT.

The count of this clone is one. V gene TRBV5-4 combines with J gene TRBJ2-1; 7 bases are shared with TRBD2. V lost 3 bases and J lost 4; bases outside the gene matches: 10. From germline, CDR1 is SGHNT and CDR2 YYREEE (reference sequence). The CDR3 consists of 16 residues. The chain's CDR3 is CASSWGGQRPYNEQFF. Here the CDR3 DNA reads TGTGCCAGCAGCTGGGGAGGGCAGAGACCTTACAATGAGCAGTTCTTC.